This paragraph covers one T cell receptor beta chain sequence. Its antigen remains unknown. Only in-frame clones appear in the TCRdb table, and some are missing; sequencing was by immunoSEQ multiplex PCR. The sample records thousands of clones, 76% being singletons. Samples: about 28 days before transplant, then days 30, 100 and 180 after. Germline CDR1 SGHVS, CDR2 FQNEAQ. V lost 7 bases and J lost 10; bases outside the gene matches: 12. The CDR3 consists of 15 residues. The entry originates in a study of T cell clonotyping in hematopoietic cell transplantation. Notes on the study in general: Graft donor and pretransplant recipient Inverse Simpson Index values predicted broader posttransplant TCR diversity.

The input for sequencing was peripheral blood mononuclear cells, taken 100 days after allogeneic stem cell transplant. The gene calls are TRBV7-8 and TRBJ2-1; 11 bases are shared with TRBD2. The clonotype was recovered from a male patient aged 50 to 59 who had an allogeneic stem cell transplant from an unrelated donor, so the T cells may come from the graft donor. Some clones in this sample may be carry-over from other donors' samples. Here the CDR3 reads CASNRLAGFLGEQFF. The CDR3 coding sequence is TGTGCCAGCAACCGACTAGCGGGGTTCCTAGGGGAGCAGTTCTTC.